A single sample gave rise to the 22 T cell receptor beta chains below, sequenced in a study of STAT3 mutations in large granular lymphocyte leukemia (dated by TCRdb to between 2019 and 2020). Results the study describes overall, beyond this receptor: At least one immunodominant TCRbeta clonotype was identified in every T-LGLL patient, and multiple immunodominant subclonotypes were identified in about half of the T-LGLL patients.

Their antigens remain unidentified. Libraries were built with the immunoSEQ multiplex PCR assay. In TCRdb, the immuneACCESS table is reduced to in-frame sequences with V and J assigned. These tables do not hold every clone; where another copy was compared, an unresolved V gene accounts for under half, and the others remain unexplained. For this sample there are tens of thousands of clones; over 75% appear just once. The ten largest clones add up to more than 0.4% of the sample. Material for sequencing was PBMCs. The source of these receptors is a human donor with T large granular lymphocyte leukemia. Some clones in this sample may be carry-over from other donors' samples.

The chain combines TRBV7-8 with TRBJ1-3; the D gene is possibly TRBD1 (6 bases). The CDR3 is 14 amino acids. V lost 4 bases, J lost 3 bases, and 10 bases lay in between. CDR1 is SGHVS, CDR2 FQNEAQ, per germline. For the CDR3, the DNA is TGTGCCAGCAGCTCCCGGACAGTTGGAAACACCATATATTTT. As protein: CASSSRTVGNTIYF.

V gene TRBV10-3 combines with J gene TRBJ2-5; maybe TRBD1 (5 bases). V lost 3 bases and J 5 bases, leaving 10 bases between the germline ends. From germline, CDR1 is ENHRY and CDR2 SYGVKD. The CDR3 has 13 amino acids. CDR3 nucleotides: TGTGCCATCAGTGATCAGGACATTGAGACCCAGTACTTC. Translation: CAISDQDIETQYF.

The CDR3 sequence is CASRETASATDTQYF. The CDR3 bases are TGTGCCAGCAGAGAGACAGCAAGTGCCACAGATACGCAGTATTTT. This chain joins TRBV6-6 and TRBJ2-3, with D maybe TRBD1 (5 bases). V lost 6 bases to trimming and J lost 2 bases, with 15 bases between them. The CDR3 has 15 residues. Germline V gene data show CDR1 as MNHNY and CDR2 as SVGAGI (reference sequence).

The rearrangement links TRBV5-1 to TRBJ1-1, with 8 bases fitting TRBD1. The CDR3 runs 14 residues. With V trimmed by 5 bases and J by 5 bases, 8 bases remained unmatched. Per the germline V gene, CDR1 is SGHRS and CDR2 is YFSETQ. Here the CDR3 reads CASSQGASGTEAFF. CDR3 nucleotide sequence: TGCGCCAGCAGTCAGGGGGCATCTGGGACTGAAGCTTTCTTT. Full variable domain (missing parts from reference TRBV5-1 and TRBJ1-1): KAGVTQTPRYLIKTRGQQVTLSCSPISGHRSVSWYQQTPGQGLQFLFEYFSETQRNKGNFPGRFSGRQFSNSRSEMNVSTLELGDSALYLCASSQGASGTEAFFGQGTRLTVV.

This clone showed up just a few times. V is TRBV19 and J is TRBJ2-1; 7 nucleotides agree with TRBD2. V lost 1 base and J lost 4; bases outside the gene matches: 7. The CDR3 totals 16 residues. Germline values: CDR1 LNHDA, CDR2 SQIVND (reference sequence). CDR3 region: CASSIVRGGGYNEQFF. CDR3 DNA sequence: TGTGCCAGTAGTATAGTTCGCGGCGGGGGTTACAATGAGCAGTTCTTC.

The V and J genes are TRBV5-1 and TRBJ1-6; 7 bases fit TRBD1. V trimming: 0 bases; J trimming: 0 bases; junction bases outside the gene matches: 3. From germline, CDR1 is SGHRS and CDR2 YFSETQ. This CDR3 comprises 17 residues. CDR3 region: CASSLDRGGSYNSPLHF. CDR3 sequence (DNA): TGCGCCAGCAGCTTGGACAGGGGAGGCTCCTATAATTCACCCCTCCACTTT.

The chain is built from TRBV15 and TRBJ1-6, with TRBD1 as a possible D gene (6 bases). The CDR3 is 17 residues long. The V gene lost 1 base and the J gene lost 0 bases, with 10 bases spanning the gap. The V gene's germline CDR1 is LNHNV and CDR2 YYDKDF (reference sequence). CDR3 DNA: TGTGCCACCAGCAGAGTCACAGGGAGCTCCTATAATTCACCCCTCCACTTT. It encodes CATSRVTGSSYNSPLHF. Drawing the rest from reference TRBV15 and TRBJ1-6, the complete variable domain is DAMVIQNPRYQVTQFGKPVTLSCSQTLNHNVMYWYQQKSSQAPKLLFHYYDKDFNNEADTPDNFQSRRPNTSFCFLDIRSPGLGDTAMYLCATSRVTGSSYNSPLHFGNGTRLTVT.

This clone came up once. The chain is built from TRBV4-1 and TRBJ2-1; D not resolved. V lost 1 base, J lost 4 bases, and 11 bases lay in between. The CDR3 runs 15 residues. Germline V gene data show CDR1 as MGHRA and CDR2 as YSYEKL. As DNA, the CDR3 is TGCGCCAGCAGCCAAGGTCTTCTACTTTACAATGAGCAGTTCTTC. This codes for CASSQGLLLYNEQFF.

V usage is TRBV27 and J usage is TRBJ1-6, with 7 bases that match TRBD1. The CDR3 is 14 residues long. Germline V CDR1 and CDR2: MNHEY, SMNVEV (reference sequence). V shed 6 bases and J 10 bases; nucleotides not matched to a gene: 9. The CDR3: CASRRDSPASPLHF. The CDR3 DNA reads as TGTGCCAGCAGGCGGGACAGCCCTGCCTCACCCCTCCACTTT.

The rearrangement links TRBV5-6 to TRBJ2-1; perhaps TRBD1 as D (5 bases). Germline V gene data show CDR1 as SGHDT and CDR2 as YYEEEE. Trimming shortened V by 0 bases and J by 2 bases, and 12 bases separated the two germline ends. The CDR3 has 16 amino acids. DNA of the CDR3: TGTGCCAGCAGCTTGGCGGCAGGGTGGGCCTACAATGAGCAGTTCTTC. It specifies CASSLAAGWAYNEQFF.

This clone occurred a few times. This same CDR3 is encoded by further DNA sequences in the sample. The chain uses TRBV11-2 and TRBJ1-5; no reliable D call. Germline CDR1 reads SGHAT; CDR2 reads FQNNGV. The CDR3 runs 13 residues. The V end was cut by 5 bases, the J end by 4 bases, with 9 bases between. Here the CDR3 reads CASSPQENQPQHF. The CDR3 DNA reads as TGTGCCAGCAGCCCTCAGGAGAATCAGCCCCAGCATTTT.

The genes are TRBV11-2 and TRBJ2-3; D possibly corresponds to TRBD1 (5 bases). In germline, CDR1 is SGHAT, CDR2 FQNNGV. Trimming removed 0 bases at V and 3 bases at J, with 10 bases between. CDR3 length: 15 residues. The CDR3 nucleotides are TGTGCCAGCAGCTTAGAACATCACAGGACAGATACGCAGTATTTT. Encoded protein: CASSLEHHRTDTQYF.

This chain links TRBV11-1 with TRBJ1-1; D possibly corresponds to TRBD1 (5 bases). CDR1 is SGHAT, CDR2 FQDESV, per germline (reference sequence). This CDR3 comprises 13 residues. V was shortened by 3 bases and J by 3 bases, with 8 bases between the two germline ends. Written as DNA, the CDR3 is TGTGCCAGCAGCTTGGGGCTGGACACTGAAGCTTTCTTT. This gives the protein CASSLGLDTEAFF.

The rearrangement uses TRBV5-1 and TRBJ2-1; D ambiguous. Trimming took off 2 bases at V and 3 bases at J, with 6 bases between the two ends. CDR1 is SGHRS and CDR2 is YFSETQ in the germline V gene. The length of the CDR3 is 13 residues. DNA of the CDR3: TGCGCCAGCAGCTTACAAGTCTACAATGAGCAGTTCTTC. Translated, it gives CASSLQVYNEQFF.

This CDR3 is CASSREYSNQPQHF. In DNA, the CDR3 is TGTGCCAGCAGTCGAGAGTATAGCAATCAGCCCCAGCATTTT. The chain employs TRBV27 and TRBJ1-5; D gene unclear. The CDR3 runs 14 residues. The V gene lost 5 bases and the J gene lost 0 bases, with 8 bases spanning the gap. The germline V gene has CDR1 MNHEY and CDR2 SMNVEV (reference sequence).

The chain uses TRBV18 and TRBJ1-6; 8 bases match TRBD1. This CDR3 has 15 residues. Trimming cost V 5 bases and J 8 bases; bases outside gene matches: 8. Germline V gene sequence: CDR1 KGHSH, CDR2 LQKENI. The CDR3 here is CASSDRGQKDSPLHF. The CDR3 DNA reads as TGTGCCAGCTCAGACAGGGGACAGAAAGATTCACCCCTCCACTTT.

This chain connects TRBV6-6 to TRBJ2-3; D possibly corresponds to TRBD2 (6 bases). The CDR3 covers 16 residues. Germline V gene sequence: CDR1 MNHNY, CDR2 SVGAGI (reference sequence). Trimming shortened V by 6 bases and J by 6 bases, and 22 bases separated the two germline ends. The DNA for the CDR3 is TGTGCCAGCAGATCACCTTCTAGCGCCTCAGGCGATACGCAGTATTTT. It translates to CASRSPSSASGDTQYF.

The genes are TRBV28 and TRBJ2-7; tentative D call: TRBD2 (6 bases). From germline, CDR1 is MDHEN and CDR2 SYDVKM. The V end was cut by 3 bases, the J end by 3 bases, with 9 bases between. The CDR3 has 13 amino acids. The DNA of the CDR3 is TGTGCCAGCAGTTTCGGGGGACTCTACGAGCAGTACGTC. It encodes CASSFGGLYEQYV.

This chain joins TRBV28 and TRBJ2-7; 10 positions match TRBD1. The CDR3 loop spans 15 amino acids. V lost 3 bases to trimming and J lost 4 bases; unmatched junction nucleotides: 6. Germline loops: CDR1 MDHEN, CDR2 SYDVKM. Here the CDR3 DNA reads TGTGCCAGCAGTTTGGTAGGGACAGGGGCTTACGAGCAGTACGTC. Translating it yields CASSLVGTGAYEQYV.

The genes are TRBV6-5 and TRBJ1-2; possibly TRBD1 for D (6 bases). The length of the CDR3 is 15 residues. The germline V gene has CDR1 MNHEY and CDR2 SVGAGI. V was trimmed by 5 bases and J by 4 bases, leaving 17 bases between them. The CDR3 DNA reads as TGTGCCAGCAGTAGACTACAGGGTATGGGCTATGGCTACACCTTC. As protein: CASSRLQGMGYGYTF.

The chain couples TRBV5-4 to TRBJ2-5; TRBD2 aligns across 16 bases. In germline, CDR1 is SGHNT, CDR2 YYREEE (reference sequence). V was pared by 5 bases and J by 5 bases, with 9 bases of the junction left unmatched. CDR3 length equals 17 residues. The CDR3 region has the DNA TGTGCCAGCAGACCTGGGACTAGCGGGGGGGCCCGGGAGACCCAGTACTTC. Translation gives CASRPGTSGGARETQYF.

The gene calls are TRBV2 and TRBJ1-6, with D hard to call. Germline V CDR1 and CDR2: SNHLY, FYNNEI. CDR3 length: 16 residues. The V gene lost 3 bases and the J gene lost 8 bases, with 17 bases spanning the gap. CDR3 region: CASSDSAGMGYSPLHF. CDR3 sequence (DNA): TGTGCCAGCAGTGACTCGGCCGGGATGGGATATTCACCCCTCCACTTT.